The rows below give T cell receptor beta chains drawn from one sample of a study of glioma-infiltrating T cells. TCRdb called the multiplex PCR reads again in MiXCR, with one record for every CDR3 protein. The table records 150,000 to 200,000 distinct CDR3 sequences, more than 35% of them present only once. Input material: glioma tissue, nonneoplastic brain tissue, or PBMCs (not recorded which). The receptors originated from a human donor with low-grade glioma or glioblastoma, undergoing nonglioma brain surgery, or in good health (not recorded which). The CDR3 runs from the conserved cysteine through the conserved F or W. The D gene is left open where the match is weak. A row's size may be missing; if present it is once, few, many or a size class.

clone size,V gene,J gene,D gene,CDR3 protein,CDR3 DNA
many,TRBV6-6,TRBJ2-1,TRBD1,CASSYSRTGDEEFF,TGTGCCAGCAGTTACTCACGGACAGGGGATGAGGAGTTCTTC
many,TRBV20-1,TRBJ2-1,-,CSASTSERINNEQFF,TGCAGTGCTAGCACCAGTGAGCGGATAAACAATGAGCAGTTCTTC
many,TRBV14,TRBJ1-2,-,CASSQGGTTATF,TGTGCCAGCAGCCAAGGGGGAACGACCGCCACCTTC
few,TRBV28,TRBJ2-2,-,CASEKSTGELFF,TGTGCCAGCGAGAAGTCCACCGGGGAGCTGTTTTTT
few,TRBV3-1,TRBJ1-1,TRBD1,CASKKASDLGQTEAFF,TGTGCCAGCAAAAAAGCGTCCGATCTGGGACAGACTGAAGCTTTCTTT
many,TRBV28,TRBJ2-5,-,CATSHLDGQETQYF,TGTGCCACTTCACACCTGGACGGACAAGAGACCCAGTACTTC
many,TRBV15,TRBJ2-1,-,CATSRVKSRGYNEQFF,TGTGCCACCAGCAGAGTGAAATCTCGGGGCTACAATGAGCAGTTCTTC
-,TRBV2,TRBJ1-1,TRBD1,CASSGTGGFNTEAFF,TGTGCCAGCAGTGGCACAGGGGGCTTTAACACTGAAGCTTTCTTT
few,TRBV10-3,TRBJ2-1,TRBD2,CAISEVLLAGVKQFF,TGTGCCATCAGTGAAGTCTTACTAGCGGGAGTAAAGCAGTTCTTC
-,TRBV2,TRBJ1-1,TRBD1,CASGTAGPAEAFF,TGTGCCAGCGGGACAGCAGGGCCCGCTGAAGCTTTCTTT
-,TRBV7-2,TRBJ2-1,-,CASSYEGERVQFF,TGTGCCAGCAGCTACGAGGGGGAGAGGGTGCAGTTCTTC
many,TRBV28,TRBJ2-1,-,CASRRDNEQFF,TGTGCCAGCAGACGAGACAATGAGCAGTTCTTC
few,TRBV7-9,TRBJ2-1,TRBD2,CASRPGTSFEQFF,TGTGCCAGCAGACCCGGGACTAGTTTTGAGCAGTTCTTC
few,TRBV7-2,TRBJ2-1,TRBD2,CASRATSGSGDEQFF,TGTGCCAGCAGGGCTACTAGCGGGAGCGGGGATGAGCAGTTCTTC
many,TRBV28,TRBJ2-2,TRBD1,CASSAGDRETGELFF,TGTGCCAGCAGTGCGGGGGACAGGGAAACCGGGGAGCTGTTTTTT
-,TRBV5-1,TRBJ2-1,-,CASSPTPGSWVKVVNEQFF,TGCGCCAGCAGCCCTACGCCTGGTTCCTGGGTTAAGGTAGTCAATGAGCAGTTCTTC
few,TRBV29-1,TRBJ2-3,-,CSVEDKPDTQYF,TGCAGCGTTGAAGATAAGCCAGATACGCAGTATTTT
-,TRBV6-5,TRBJ2-3,-,CSVRGTTDTQYF,TGTTCCGTTCGGGGTACTACAGATACGCAGTATTTT
many,TRBV28,TRBJ2-1,TRBD2,CASIVAGKNYNEQFF,TGTGCCAGCATTGTAGCGGGGAAGAACTACAATGAGCAGTTCTTC
-,TRBV30,TRBJ2-1,-,CAYSGSSYNEQFF,TGTGCCTATTCGGGGAGCTCCTACAATGAGCAGTTCTTC
many,TRBV10-3,TRBJ2-3,-,CAISITSTDTQYF,TGTGCCATCAGTATCACTAGCACAGATACGCAGTATTTT
medium-sized,TRBV25-1,TRBJ1-1,-,CATIGNPTEAFF,TGTGCCACCATAGGGAATCCGACTGAAGCTTTCTTT
many,TRBV6-2/TRBV6-3,TRBJ2-1,-,CASSYTIGSGSLTGNEQFF,TGTGCCAGCAGTTATACGATTGGAAGCGGAAGCCTGACGGGCAATGAGCAGTTCTTC
-,TRBV19,TRBJ1-5,TRBD1,CASSIGVRDSYNQPQHF,TGTGCCAGTAGTATAGGGGTAAGGGACAGTTATAATCAGCCCCAGCATTTT
many,TRBV27,TRBJ2-7,-,CASSLSSLGEQYF,TGTGCCAGCAGTTTAAGCTCCCTCGGCGAGCAGTACTTC
-,TRBV6-1,TRBJ2-2,TRBD1,CASSELVRGRINTGELFF,TGTGCCAGCAGTGAACTTGTCAGGGGGCGAATCAACACCGGGGAGCTGTTTTTT
many,TRBV2,TRBJ1-5,-,CASRVGGTQPQHF,TGTGCCAGCAGAGTCGGGGGAACTCAGCCCCAGCATTTT
-,TRBV5-8,TRBJ2-3,-,CASSETAAYF,TGTGCCAGCAGCGAGACAGCTGCGTATTTT
few,TRBV28,TRBJ2-3,-,CASSLPTAGSGDTQYF,TGTGCCAGCAGTTTACCGACAGCCGGGTCAGGAGATACGCAGTATTTT
many,TRBV7-2,TRBJ2-3,TRBD2,CASSTSVSTDTQYF,TGTGCCAGCAGCACTAGCGTAAGCACAGATACGCAGTATTTT
-,TRBV4-1,TRBJ2-5,-,CASSQEGRPPETQYF,TGCGCCAGCAGCCAAGAAGGAAGACCACCGGAGACCCAGTACTTC
-,TRBV7-3,TRBJ2-3,TRBD2,CASSSSAGGQDTQYF,TGTGCCAGCAGCTCGTCAGCGGGAGGGCAAGATACGCAGTATTTT
many,TRBV28,TRBJ1-1,-,CASSFSPGVTDNTEAFF,TGTGCCAGCAGTTTTTCGCCCGGCGTGACAGACAACACTGAAGCTTTCTTT
-,TRBV6-1,TRBJ2-1,TRBD2,CASSGKREYNEQLF,TGTGCCAGCAGTGGGAAGCGGGAGTACAATGAGCAGCTCTTC
many,TRBV27,TRBJ1-1,-,CASRVGSSSNTEAFF,TGTGCCTCCAGGGTGGGCAGCTCCTCGAACACTGAAGCTTTCTTT